The rows below give T cell receptor beta chains drawn from one sample of a study of blood T cell repertoires in COVID-19. Generated by immunoSEQ multiplex PCR, the TCRdb table keeps only in-frame clones and is missing some. Found here are some 94,000 clones, around nine tenths of them singletons; the top ten hold 15%. The specimen was peripheral blood. The receptors stem from a human donor in a cohort sampled during active COVID-19. CDR3s include the opening cysteine and the closing phenylalanine or tryptophan. D genes are given only for firm matches. Clone sizes are given selectively: once, few, many, or a class where the clone is expanded.

v_call	clone_size	cdr3_length	d_call	j_call	cdr3_aa	cdr3_nt
TRBV14	.	16	TRBD1	TRBJ2-7	CASSPRPGQGAYEQYF	TGTGCCAGCAGCCCACGTCCGGGACAGGGGGCCTACGAGCAGTACTTC
TRBV5-4	few	14	TRBD1	TRBJ2-7	CASSLRDRAYEQYF	TGTGCCAGCAGCTTGAGGGACAGGGCCTACGAGCAGTACTTC
TRBV11-2	few	12	TRBD2	TRBJ2-7	CASSLGGSEQYF	TGTGCCAGCAGCTTAGGCGGGAGCGAGCAGTACTTC
TRBV6-6	.	15	TRBD1	TRBJ1-2	CASSQTGTANYGYTF	TGTGCCAGCAGTCAAACCGGGACAGCTAACTATGGCTACACCTTC
TRBV5-6	few	13	.	TRBJ1-6	CASSLVQGGPLHF	TGTGCCAGCAGCTTGGTTCAGGGCGGACCCCTCCACTTT
TRBV28	.	15	.	TRBJ1-4	CASSSDHRGSEKLFF	TGTGCCAGCAGTTCCGACCACCGAGGAAGCGAAAAACTGTTTTTT
TRBV15	.	15	.	TRBJ1-2	CATSTPRRIMEDYTF	TGTGCCACCAGCACCCCTAGACGGATTATGGAGGACTACACCTTC
TRBV15	.	13	TRBD1	TRBJ2-7	CATSLDRTYEQYF	TGTGCCACCAGCCTGGACAGGACCTACGAGCAGTACTTC
TRBV27	.	15	TRBD1	TRBJ1-5	CASGGTGNGVMAQHF	TGTGCCAGCGGGGGGACAGGGAACGGAGTTATGGCCCAGCATTTT
TRBV18	.	15	TRBD1	TRBJ1-6	CASSPDGTVGSPLHF	TGTGCCAGCTCACCCGATGGGACAGTGGGATCACCCCTCCACTTT
TRBV19	.	12	.	TRBJ2-3	CASSSGKDTQYF	TGTGCCAGTAGCTCTGGCAAAGATACGCAGTATTTT
TRBV12-3/TRBV12-4	.	12	TRBD1	TRBJ2-7	CASGTDPYEQYF	TGTGCCAGCGGGACAGACCCCTACGAGCAGTACTTC
TRBV4-3	.	15	TRBD1	TRBJ1-2	CASSQDRESNYGYTF	TGCGCCAGCAGCCAGGACAGGGAGTCTAACTATGGCTACACCTTC
TRBV7-2	.	14	.	TRBJ2-4	CASSQGAAKNIQYF	TGTGCCAGTTCCCAGGGCGCAGCCAAAAACATTCAGTACTTC
TRBV14	.	16	.	TRBJ2-3	CASSGGAQIRTDTQYF	TGTGCCAGCAGCGGGGGGGCCCAAATAAGGACAGATACGCAGTATTTT
TRBV7-8	.	16	TRBD1	TRBJ1-2	CASSLAVSGGNYGYTF	TGTGCCAGCAGCTTAGCGGTTTCAGGGGGCAACTATGGCTACACCTTC
TRBV19	.	16	.	TRBJ2-3	CASSIDPIRVTDTQYF	TGTGCCAGTAGTATAGACCCGATTCGCGTTACAGATACGCAGTATTTT
TRBV19	.	14	.	TRBJ2-3	CASSEEASTDTQYF	TGTGCCAGTAGTGAGGAGGCTAGTACAGATACGCAGTATTTT
TRBV2	.	13	.	TRBJ1-5	CASSERGNQPQHF	TGTGCCAGCAGTGAAAGGGGGAATCAGCCCCAGCATTTT
TRBV3-1/TRBV3-2	.	15	TRBD1	TRBJ1-6	CASSQLTGGDSPLHF	TGTGCCAGCAGCCAATTGACAGGGGGTGATTCACCCCTCCACTTT
TRBV29-1	.	14	TRBD1	TRBJ2-2	CSVTGALSTGELFF	TGCAGCGTTACAGGGGCCTTGAGCACCGGGGAGCTGTTTTTT
TRBV19	.	17	TRBD1	TRBJ2-6	CASTTGTVPSGANVLTF	TGTGCCAGCACAACCGGGACAGTCCCGTCTGGGGCCAACGTCCTGACTTTC
TRBV18	.	13	.	TRBJ1-2	CASSPVGDYGYTF	TGTGCCAGCTCACCTGTCGGGGACTATGGCTACACCTTC
TRBV7-8	.	16	.	TRBJ2-1	CASSKTRLGSYNEQFF	TGTGCCAGCAGCAAGACTAGATTGGGCTCCTACAATGAGCAGTTCTTC
TRBV30	.	15	.	TRBJ2-2	CAWSAVTPGTGELFF	TGTGCCTGGAGTGCGGTGACCCCGGGAACCGGGGAGCTGTTTTTT
TRBV6-5	few	14	.	TRBJ2-1	CASSLRESYNEQFF	TGTGCCAGCAGCTTACGGGAAAGTTACAATGAGCAGTTCTTC